Described below is a single T cell receptor (beta chain) sequence and its context. This clonotype was seen a few times. Its antigen is currently not known. Base qualities are not recorded, but no much larger clone differs from it by a single base. Using a BD FACSAria II cell sorter, four subsets defined by PD-1 and/or TIGIT were sorted from live CD3+CD8+TCRalphabeta+ cells. Circulating CD8 T cells were sorted into four subsets by PD-1 and TIGIT expression to characterize their relevance to anti-PD-1 therapy response. For every sorted CD8 T-cell subset, sequencing covered both the TCR alpha and the TCR beta chains. Peripheral blood was collected before the first anti-PD-1 injection, after two injections and after four injections. PBMCs were immediately isolated by Ficoll gradient centrifugation. Until use, PBMCs were stored frozen in liquid nitrogen in RPMI containing around 21% FCS and 10% DMSO. After thawing, PBMCs were stained with a viability dye and with antibodies against CD3, CD8alpha, TCRalphabeta, PD-1 and TIGIT. Total RNA was extracted with the RNeasy Kit, and a RIN above 7 was reached by every sample.

Based on the germline V gene, the CDR1 and CDR2 sequences are SGHTA and FQGTGA. V sheds 1 base and J sheds 8 bases, leaving 15 bases between their ends. The CDR3 has 15 amino acids, counting the end cysteine and phenylalanine. Only the CDR3 portion is preserved as DNA: 45 bases, with reading frame beginning at the first base. For sequencing, a NextSeq 500 was employed. TCR libraries were prepared from around 15 ng of total RNA with the QIAseq Immune Repertoire RNA Library Kit, Human TCR Panel. TCR libraries were sequenced on an Illumina NextSeq with a Mid Output V2 kit, and asymmetric 261x41 paired-end reads were used. Every TCR library was diluted to 4 nM, then pooled, denatured and loaded at about 0.93 pM. In the source study's methods: TCR FASTQ files were processed in the QIAGEN GeneGlobe Data Analysis Center, and downstream analysis was performed in R 3.5.2. To get clonality, Shannon entropy was normalized by the log of the number of unique productive sequences and the result was subtracted from one. TRA or TRB clonotypes differing in abundance between baseline and M1 were identified within each subset by Fisher exact tests at 5% FDR. Clonotypes with differential abundance were put into four groups: emerging, expanding, contracting or non-expanding/contracting. Morisita's overlap index was used to measure how much repertoires overlapped between patients. The public reads were quality trimmed at Q25 with fastp and then assembled into clones with MiXCR by TCRdb, keeping productive beta chains. Identical CDR3 proteins give one entry, which carries the most common genes and DNA. The V and J calls follow TCRdb's processing rather than the paper's. This sample holds 500 to 700 distinct CDR3 sequences; about 8.9% were observed only once. Approximately 22% of the sample is taken by the ten largest.

The sample belongs to a study of circulating CD8 cells and anti-PD-1 response in melanoma (dated by TCRdb to about 2020). At the level of the whole study: Nivolumab was administered to patients intravenously at 3 mg/kg every 2 weeks. The melanoma cohort included around 13 patients, of whom seven received anti-PD-1 as first-line therapy and six had previously received targeted therapy or immunotherapy. Patients with complete or partial responses were classified as responders, and patients with stable or progressive disease (RECIST v1.1) were classified as non-responders. A total of 11 melanoma patients were included in the TCR repertoire analysis, 4 of them responders and 7 non-responders. PD-1 on on-treatment samples was detected using a biotinylated anti-human IgG4 antibody. Findings and caveats that apply to the study as a whole: Because of limited material, replicates were generally not included when the experiments were performed. The highest diversity was observed in the DNEG repertoire, similar and higher clonality was shown by the PD-1 and DPOS repertoires, and the lowest diversity was found in the TIGIT repertoires. Because tumor material was not accessible, tumor reactivity was instead assessed by peptide assays on expanded sorted subsets. The authors pointed out that the cohort included both treatment-naive and previously treated patients, and that this mix could influence the results. Repertoires were mostly private between subsets, with fewer than 7.5% of TRB clonotypes shared at M1, and the greatest sharing occurred between DPOS and TIGIT. Only baseline and M1 samples, drawn from a small cohort with few responders, went into the published TCR repertoire comparisons.

This sequence was found in a human donor with melanoma. The sequence joins TRBV7-3 to TRBJ2-1; the D segment could be TRBD2, given 6 matching bases. This specimen consisted of CD8+ T cells from PBMCs, obtained at baseline or after one month of anti-PD-1 therapy (not recorded which). The CDR3 has the sequence CASSLSSGGADEQFF. The DNA reads TGTGCCAGCAGCTTAAGTAGCGGAGGGGCGGATGAGCAGTTCTTC. The entire variable domain, with the stretches around the CDR3 drawn from the reference TRBV7-3 and TRBJ2-1 proteins, is GAGVSQTPSNKVTEKGKYVELRCDPISGHTALYWYRQSLGQGPEFLIYFQGTGAADDSGLPNDRFFAVRPEGSVSTLKIQRTERGDSAVYLCASSLSSGGADEQFFGPGTRLTVL.